A selection of T cell receptor beta chains follows, all from one sample in a study of blood T cells in healthy people across ages. TCRdb reanalysed the 5' RACE reads using MiXCR and keeps one entry per CDR3 protein. This sample yields some 760,000 distinct CDR3 sequences, of which 25% are seen a single time; 9.4% belongs to the top ten. These sequences were also reported in another study, on T cells of mothers and their children.

Sample: blood. These receptors all stem from a boy under 18 in good health. The CDR3 runs from the conserved cysteine through the conserved F or W. Fields, in order: clone size, V gene, D gene, J gene, CDR3 DNA, CDR3 protein. The D gene is left open where the match is weak. Rows give clone size only sometimes, using once, few, many, or a class for an expanded clone.

>NA|TRBV6-4|TRBD1|TRBJ2-3
TGTGCCAGCAGTGACTCCCCGGGACAGGGGACCGGTACGCAGTATTTT
CASSDSPGQGTGTQYF
>NA|TRBV7-9|NA|TRBJ2-5
TGTGCCAGCAGCCCCCGACAGGATCAAGAGACCCAGTACTTC
CASSPRQDQETQYF
>NA|TRBV5-5|TRBD1|TRBJ2-1
TGTGCCAGCAGCTCAACAGGGGACCCCCTCAATGAGCAGTTCTTC
CASSSTGDPLNEQFF
>NA|TRBV14|NA|TRBJ2-7
TGTGCCAGCAGCCAAATTTTTAGCGGAAACGAGCAGTACTTC
CASSQIFSGNEQYF
>NA|TRBV4-1|TRBD2|TRBJ2-1
TGCGCCAGCAGCCAAAGCCCCGGGAGCGGGAGGGAGAATGAGCAGTTCTTC
CASSQSPGSGRENEQFF
>NA|TRBV11-2|NA|TRBJ2-5
TGTGCCAGCAGCTTGGCTCCTCGACTAGTTGAGGCCCAGTACTTC
CASSLAPRLVEAQYF
>once|TRBV15|TRBD2|TRBJ2-4
TGTGCCACCAGGGGCGGGAGTGGAAACATTCAGTACTTC
CATRGGSGNIQYF
>NA|TRBV21-1|NA|TRBJ1-3
TGTGCCAGCAGCAAAGTCGACAGAGGCTCTGGAAACACCATATATTTT
CASSKVDRGSGNTIYF
>NA|TRBV29-1|NA|TRBJ2-3
TGCAGCGCTTCTCGGGGAGCCGAGAACACAGATACGCAGTATTTT
CSASRGAENTDTQYF
>few|TRBV7-3|NA|TRBJ2-1
TGTGCCAGCAGCTACGGACCCGACAATGAGCAGTTCTTC
CASSYGPDNEQFF
>NA|TRBV9|TRBD2|TRBJ2-1
TGTGCCAGCAGCGTAGCGGCTAGCGGGAGTTTTAATGAGCAGTTCTTC
CASSVAASGSFNEQFF
>NA|TRBV4-1|TRBD2|TRBJ2-1
TGCGCCAGCAGCGCCCCGGGACTAGCGGATTACAATGAGCAGTTCTTC
CASSAPGLADYNEQFF
>NA|TRBV20-1|NA|TRBJ2-5
TGCAGTGCTAGCCCAGACGAGACCCAGTACTTC
CSASPDETQYF
>NA|TRBV12-3/TRBV12-4|TRBD1|TRBJ2-5
TGTGCCAGCAGCAACGACAGGGAAGAGACCCAGTACTTC
CASSNDREETQYF
>NA|TRBV27|NA|TRBJ1-2
TGTGCCAGCAGTTCCATTGGGGGGCGAGACTATGGCTACACCTTC
CASSSIGGRDYGYTF
>NA|TRBV7-9|NA|TRBJ1-2
TGTGCCAGCAGCTTACGGCCCAGGACAGCCGAAAACTATGGCTACACCTTC
CASSLRPRTAENYGYTF
>NA|TRBV7-2|NA|TRBJ2-5
TGTGCCAGCAGCCCACGGGAATGGCCGACATTTAGGGCCCAGTACTTC
CASSPREWPTFRAQYF
>NA|TRBV2|NA|TRBJ2-5
TGTGCCAGCACGCCTGGCGTGGGGCAGACCCAGTACTTC
CASTPGVGQTQYF
>NA|TRBV2|NA|TRBJ2-3
TGTGCCAGCACTTCTGGCCCAAGCACAGATACGCAGTATTTT
CASTSGPSTDTQYF
>NA|TRBV9|TRBD2|TRBJ2-5
TGTGCCAGCAGCTTCAGAGGACTAGCGGGTGATTTGGAGACCCAGTACTTC
CASSFRGLAGDLETQYF
>few|TRBV12-3/TRBV12-4|NA|TRBJ1-4
TGTGCCAGCAGTTTGGGACCCGGTGAAAAACTGTTTTTT
CASSLGPGEKLFF
>few|TRBV5-1|NA|TRBJ2-1
TGCGCCAGCAGAATGGGGGTCAACAATGAGCAGTTCTTC
CASRMGVNNEQFF
>few|TRBV27|NA|TRBJ2-7
TGTGCCAGCAGTTTAAGAGCGGGACACATCTACGAGCAGTACTTC
CASSLRAGHIYEQYF
>NA|TRBV29-1|NA|TRBJ1-2
TGCAGCGTTGAGAGCACCGGACCCTATGGCTACACCTTC
CSVESTGPYGYTF
>NA|TRBV5-1|TRBD2|TRBJ2-1
TGCGCCAGCAGGACCGGCGGGGGGGTACCCCGAGGGGATGAGCAGTTCTTC
CASRTGGGVPRGDEQFF
>few|TRBV29-1|NA|TRBJ1-2
TGCAGCGTTAGGGGAGGAGTGGGCTATGGCTACACCTTC
CSVRGGVGYGYTF
>many|TRBV5-1|TRBD2|TRBJ2-5
TGTGCCAGCAGCTTAGGGCGGGGGCAAGAGACCCAGTACTTC
CASSLGRGQETQYF
>NA|TRBV14|NA|TRBJ2-1
TGTGCCAGCAGCCAAGACGGCGGGTACAATGAGCAGTTCTTC
CASSQDGGYNEQFF
>NA|TRBV10-3|TRBD2|TRBJ2-1
TGTGCCATCAGTGTCTTTAGCGGGAGGAACCCGATCTCCTACAATGAGCAGTTCTTC
CAISVFSGRNPISYNEQFF
>NA|TRBV18|NA|TRBJ2-5
TGTGCCAGCTCACCAGATCGGGCAGAGGCCCAAGAGACCCAGTACTTC
CASSPDRAEAQETQYF
>few|TRBV29-1|TRBD1|TRBJ2-1
TGCAGCGTGATCGGGACAGGGTACAATGAGCAGTTCTTC
CSVIGTGYNEQFF
>NA|TRBV15|NA|TRBJ2-2
TGTGCCACCAGCAGGAAGACTGACACCGGGGAGCTGTTTTTT
CATSRKTDTGELFF
>few|TRBV12-3/TRBV12-4|NA|TRBJ2-7
TGTGCCAGCAGTTCCCGCGTGGGGCCGCCCTACGAGCAGTACTTC
CASSSRVGPPYEQYF
>NA|TRBV5-6|NA|TRBJ2-6
TGTGCCAGCAGCTCGCGGGGCAGAGCTGGGGCCAACGTCCTGACTTTC
CASSSRGRAGANVLTF
>NA|TRBV29-1|NA|TRBJ1-2
TGCAGCGTTGAAGATGAGATGACAGCTAACTATGGCTACACCTTC
CSVEDEMTANYGYTF
>NA|TRBV7-2|NA|TRBJ1-4
TGTGCCAGCAGAATACAGGGAGGGGGTGAAAAACTGTTTTTT
CASRIQGGGEKLFF
>NA|TRBV29-1|NA|TRBJ2-7
TGCAGCGTGGCGGGGAGACAGGGTGGTCACGAGCAGTACTTC
CSVAGRQGGHEQYF
>few|TRBV4-2|NA|TRBJ2-1
TGTGCCAGCAGCCAAGATGGTCGGGTCTCCTACAATGAGCAGTTCTTC
CASSQDGRVSYNEQFF
>NA|TRBV5-5|TRBD1|TRBJ1-4
TGTGCCAGCGGTCTCCAGGGGGCCTATGAAAAACTGTTTTTT
CASGLQGAYEKLFF
>NA|TRBV9|NA|TRBJ1-4
TGTGCCAGCAGCCCCCGGGACGCTCCTTATGAAAAACTGTTTTTT
CASSPRDAPYEKLFF
>NA|TRBV7-2|NA|TRBJ1-4
TGTGCCTGCACCGTTGGACGGGGTGAAAAACTGTTTTTT
CACTVGRGEKLFF
>NA|TRBV29-1|TRBD2|TRBJ2-7
TGCAGCGCCCGACGGACTAGCGGGAGTTCCTACGAGCAGTACTTC
CSARRTSGSSYEQYF
>NA|TRBV29-1|NA|TRBJ2-7
TGCAGCGTGCTACCCACAGGGTCCTACGAGCAGTACTTC
CSVLPTGSYEQYF
>few|TRBV29-1|TRBD1|TRBJ1-1
TGCAGCGTTGGTCTCCGGACAGGCGGGGAAGCTTTCTTT
CSVGLRTGGEAFF
>NA|TRBV6-1|NA|TRBJ1-4
TGTGCCAGCACCGCGACGTGGGGGCTGGATGAAAAACTGTTTTTT
CASTATWGLDEKLFF
>NA|TRBV10-3|TRBD1|TRBJ1-4
TGTGCCATCAACCCCCAACAGGGGGTTAATGAAAAACTGTTTTTT
CAINPQQGVNEKLFF
>NA|TRBV7-3|NA|TRBJ2-7
TGTGCCAGCAGCCCCCCCGGGGCGAGGTCCTACGAGCAGTACTTC
CASSPPGARSYEQYF
>NA|TRBV3-1|TRBD1|TRBJ2-1
TGTGCCAGCAGCGGACAGGGGACCCTAATGAGTAAGCAGTTCTTC
CASSGQGTLMSKQFF
>few|TRBV21-1|NA|TRBJ2-2
TGTGCCAGCAGCAGGACTAGCGGGAGTACCGGGGAGCTGTTTTTT
CASSRTSGSTGELFF
>NA|TRBV20-1|NA|TRBJ1-1
TGCAGTGCCACGGACTCGGGTACCACGAACACTGAAGCTTTCTTT
CSATDSGTTNTEAFF
>few|TRBV11-2|NA|TRBJ2-3
TGTGCCAGCAGCTTAAGCGGGTACGGCACAGATACGCAGTATTTT
CASSLSGYGTDTQYF
>few|TRBV7-2|NA|TRBJ2-7
TGTGCCAGCACCGAAGGGGGGGCTATAGACGAGCAGTACTTC
CASTEGGAIDEQYF
>NA|TRBV29-1|NA|TRBJ2-7
TGCAGCGTTGAAGGGGTCCAGACAGGAGCCTACGAGCAGTACTTC
CSVEGVQTGAYEQYF